The source of this T cell receptor beta chain is a study of OX40 agonist ivuxolimab in advanced cancers. Points from the study as a whole: Determination of antigen specificity was not performed for the expanded peripheral T cells.

With baseline, cycle 4 day 1, and cycle 7 day 1 as timepoints, blood was sampled. Repertoires were generated with immunoSEQ multiplex PCR, while TCRdb's copy carries only in-frame clones and drops some. The sample has about 68,000 clones, 86% seen once; the top ten hold around 1.9%. Germline-derived CDR1 and CDR2 are SGHDN and FVKESK. The V gene lost 6 bases and the J gene lost 9 bases, with 18 bases spanning the gap. This CDR3 has 13 residues. About this clone itself: Its antigen is not identified.

V is TRBV14 and J is TRBJ2-7; a weak D match, TRBD1 (5 bases). The sample was CD4+ or CD8+ T cells sorted from blood, taken in a trial of the OX40 agonist ivuxolimab. The clonotype comes from an adult with an advanced solid tumor such as melanoma, head and neck, liver or kidney cancer. CDR3 bases: TGTGCCAGCAGTCGAACAGGCGTCTCGTGGCAGTACTTC. Translated: CASSRTGVSWQYF.